This is a list of T cell receptor beta chains from one sample in a study of cytomegalovirus exposure and HLA in healthy donors. Generated by immunoSEQ multiplex PCR, the TCRdb table keeps only in-frame clones and is missing some. This table has approximately 200,000 clones, about 80% appearing once. Sequencing input: PBMCs. The receptors originated from a woman aged 25 to 39 in good health and CMV-seropositive. CDR3s include the opening cysteine and the closing phenylalanine or tryptophan.

V	J	CDR3
TRBV10-2	TRBJ1-5	CASSLTGNQPQHF
TRBV2	TRBJ1-6	CASPSGTANSPLHF
TRBV11-2	TRBJ1-1	CASGRGYTEAFF
TRBV7-2	TRBJ1-5	CASSPGGFQPQHF
TRBV5-1	TRBJ1-1	CASSEGVAYTEAFF
TRBV2	TRBJ1-2	CASSMDRGSHNYTF
TRBV2	TRBJ1-3	CASRRLSDTIYF
TRBV12-5	TRBJ1-5	CASASGTGSQPQHF
TRBV11-3	TRBJ2-7	CASSLDPSRSYEQYF
TRBV9	TRBJ2-4	CARWEESDIQYF
TRBV9	TRBJ1-3	CASSVGGVGNTIYF
TRBV4-1	TRBJ1-1	CASSQRQGDTEAFF
TRBV27	TRBJ2-7	CASSLILGGVREIFF
TRBV13	TRBJ2-2	CASSPGTTTTGELFF
TRBV5-1	TRBJ1-2	CASSPGQGAGGYTF
TRBV10-1	TRBJ2-3	CASSELPGASTDTQYF
TRBV7-2	TRBJ2-5	CASSFQRGRETQYF
TRBV30	TRBJ1-2	CAWSDLYFADYGYTF
TRBV10-3	TRBJ1-1	CAISDVRDTEAFF
TRBV4-1	TRBJ2-3	CASSHQGQGFLDTQYF
TRBV27	TRBJ2-7	CASSRLAGAYYEQYF
TRBV30	TRBJ2-5	CAWSSEGRETQYF
TRBV19	TRBJ2-1	CASSIDLTSGSNEQFF
TRBV6-5	TRBJ1-1	CASSYGRRGTEAFF
TRBV20-1	TRBJ2-2	CSASTTGELFF
TRBV7-9	TRBJ2-6	CASSTRALGANVLTF
TRBV19	TRBJ2-7	CASSGLAGWPDEQYF
TRBV2	TRBJ2-5	CASSGDRQETQYF
TRBV19	TRBJ1-1	CASSIDAGGTEAFF
TRBV27	TRBJ2-2	CASSLSRGGAGELFF
TRBV10-2	TRBJ2-7	CASSESRTGKNEQYF
TRBV13	TRBJ1-1	CASSVASGTGDEAFF
TRBV9	TRBJ2-1	CASSARSSGGSSYNEQFF
TRBV2	TRBJ1-5	CASAGTGDNQPQHF
TRBV11-2	TRBJ2-3	CASSLGTGTDTQYF
TRBV4-3	TRBJ1-2	CASSQDPSGGDAGYTF
TRBV5-4	TRBJ2-5	CASSSGTSPSVMAQYF
TRBV9	TRBJ1-2	CASSVGGQGDGYTF
TRBV29-1	TRBJ2-7	CSALSGQGSIEQYF
TRBV5-6	TRBJ1-1	CASSSQDRGQTEAFF
TRBV7-9	TRBJ2-7	CASSLYPRQNPYEQYF
TRBV5-5	TRBJ1-2	CASSRGVEGYTF